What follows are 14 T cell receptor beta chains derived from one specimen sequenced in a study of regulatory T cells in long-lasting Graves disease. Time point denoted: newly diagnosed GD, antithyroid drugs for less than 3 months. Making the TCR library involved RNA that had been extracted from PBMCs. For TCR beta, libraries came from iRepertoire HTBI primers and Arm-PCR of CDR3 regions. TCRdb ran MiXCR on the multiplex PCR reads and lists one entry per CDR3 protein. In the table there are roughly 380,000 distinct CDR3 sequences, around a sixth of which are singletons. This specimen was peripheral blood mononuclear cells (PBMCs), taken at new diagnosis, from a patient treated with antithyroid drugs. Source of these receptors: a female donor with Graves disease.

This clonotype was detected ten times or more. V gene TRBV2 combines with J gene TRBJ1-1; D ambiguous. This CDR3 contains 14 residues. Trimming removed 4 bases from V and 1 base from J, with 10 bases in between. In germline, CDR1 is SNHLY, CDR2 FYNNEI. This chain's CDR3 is CASSGIRKNTEAFF. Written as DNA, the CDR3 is TGTGCCAGCAGTGGCATACGAAAGAACACTGAAGCTTTCTTT.

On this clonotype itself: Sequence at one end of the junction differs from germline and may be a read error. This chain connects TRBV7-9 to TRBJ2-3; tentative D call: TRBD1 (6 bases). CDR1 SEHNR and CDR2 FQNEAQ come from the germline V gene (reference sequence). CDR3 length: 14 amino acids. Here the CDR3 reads CASNTGSRTDTQYF. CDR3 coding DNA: TGCGCCAGCAATACAGGGTCCCGCACAGATACGCAGTATTTT.

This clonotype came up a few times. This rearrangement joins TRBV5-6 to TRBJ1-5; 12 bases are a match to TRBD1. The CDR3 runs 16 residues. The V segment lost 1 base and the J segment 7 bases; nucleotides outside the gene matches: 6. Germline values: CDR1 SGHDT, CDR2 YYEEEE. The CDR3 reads CASSLTGQGAQQPQHF. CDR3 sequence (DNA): TGTGCCAGCAGCTTGACGGGACAGGGGGCCCAGCAGCCCCAGCATTTT.

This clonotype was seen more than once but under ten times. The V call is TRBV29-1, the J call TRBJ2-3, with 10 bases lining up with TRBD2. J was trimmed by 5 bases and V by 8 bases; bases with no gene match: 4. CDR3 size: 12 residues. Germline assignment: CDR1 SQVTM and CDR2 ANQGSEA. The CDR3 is CSLTSGVDTQYF. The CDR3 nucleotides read TGCAGCCTTACTAGCGGGGTAGATACGCAGTATTTT.

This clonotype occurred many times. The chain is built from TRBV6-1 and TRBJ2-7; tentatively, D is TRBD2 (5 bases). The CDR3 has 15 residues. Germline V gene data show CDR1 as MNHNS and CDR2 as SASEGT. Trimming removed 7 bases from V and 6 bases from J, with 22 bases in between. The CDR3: CASKGRGRPGGEQYF. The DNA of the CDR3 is TGTGCCAGCAAGGGAAGAGGGCGTCCTGGAGGCGAGCAGTACTTC.

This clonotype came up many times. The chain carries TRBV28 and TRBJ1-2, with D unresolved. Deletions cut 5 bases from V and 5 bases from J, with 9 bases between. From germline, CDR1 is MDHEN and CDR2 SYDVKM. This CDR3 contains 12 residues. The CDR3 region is CASSDRRYGYTF. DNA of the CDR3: TGTGCCAGCAGTGATCGTCGGTATGGCTACACCTTC.

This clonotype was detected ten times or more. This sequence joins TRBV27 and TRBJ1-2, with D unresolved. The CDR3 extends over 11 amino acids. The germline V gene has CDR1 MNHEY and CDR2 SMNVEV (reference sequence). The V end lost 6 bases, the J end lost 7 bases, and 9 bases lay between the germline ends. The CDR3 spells CASRTGGGYTF. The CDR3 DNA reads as TGTGCCAGCAGGACCGGCGGTGGCTACACCTTC.

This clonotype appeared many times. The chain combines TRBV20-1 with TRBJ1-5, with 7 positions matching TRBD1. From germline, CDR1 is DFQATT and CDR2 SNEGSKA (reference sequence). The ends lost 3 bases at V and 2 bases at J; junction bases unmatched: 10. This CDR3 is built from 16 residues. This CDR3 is CSARRGGEAGNQPQHF. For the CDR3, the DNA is TGCAGTGCTAGGCGAGGGGGCGAGGCCGGCAATCAGCCCCAGCATTTT.

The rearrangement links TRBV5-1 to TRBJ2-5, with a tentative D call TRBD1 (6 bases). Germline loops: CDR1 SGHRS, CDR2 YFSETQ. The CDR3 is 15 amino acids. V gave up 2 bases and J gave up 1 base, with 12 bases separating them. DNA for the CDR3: TGCGCCAGCAGCTTAAACCGACAGGTCCAAGAGACCCAGTACTTC. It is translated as CASSLNRQVQETQYF.

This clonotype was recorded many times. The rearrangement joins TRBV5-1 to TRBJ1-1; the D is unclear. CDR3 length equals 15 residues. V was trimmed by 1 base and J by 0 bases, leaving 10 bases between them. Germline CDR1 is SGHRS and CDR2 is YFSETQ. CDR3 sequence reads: CASSLNTVMNTEAFF. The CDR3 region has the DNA TGCGCCAGCAGCTTGAATACAGTTATGAACACTGAAGCTTTCTTT.

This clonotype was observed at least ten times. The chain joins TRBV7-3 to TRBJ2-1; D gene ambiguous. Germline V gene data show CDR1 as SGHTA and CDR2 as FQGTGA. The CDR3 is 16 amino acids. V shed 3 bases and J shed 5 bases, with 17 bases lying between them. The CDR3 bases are TGTGCCAGCAGCTTTTTAGGGCCCCGCCCAAACAATGAGCAGTTCTTC. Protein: CASSFLGPRPNNEQFF.

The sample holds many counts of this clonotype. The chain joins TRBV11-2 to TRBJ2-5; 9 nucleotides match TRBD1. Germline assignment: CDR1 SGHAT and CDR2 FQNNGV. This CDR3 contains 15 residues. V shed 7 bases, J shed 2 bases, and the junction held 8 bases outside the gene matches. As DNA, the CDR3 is TGTGCCAGCACTTCCCGGGGGACAGGGCAAGAGACCCAGTACTTC. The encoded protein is CASTSRGTGQETQYF.

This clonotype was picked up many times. The CDR3 loop reads CASSLAGLDAYEQYF. CDR3 sequence (DNA): TGTGCCAGCAGCTTAGCAGGTTTGGACGCCTACGAGCAGTACTTC. This chain connects TRBV7-9 to TRBJ2-7; D unclear. The V and J ends lost 0 bases and 2 bases respectively, with 11 bases between them. The CDR3 consists of 15 residues. Germline V gives CDR1 SEHNR, CDR2 FQNEAQ (reference sequence).

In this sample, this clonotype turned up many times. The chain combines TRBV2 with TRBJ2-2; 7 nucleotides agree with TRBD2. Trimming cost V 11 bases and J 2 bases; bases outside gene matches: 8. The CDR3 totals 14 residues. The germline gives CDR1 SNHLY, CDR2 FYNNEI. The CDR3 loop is CAGSRGENTGELFF. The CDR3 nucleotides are TGTGCCGGCTCCCGGGGGGAAAACACCGGGGAGCTGTTTTTT.